The 18 T cell receptor beta chains below were found in one sample sequenced in a study of CD8 T cells in ankylosing spondylitis. TCRdb re-called the 5' RACE reads through MiXCR, storing one row per CDR3 protein. The sample yields a few hundred thousand distinct CDR3 sequences, under 30% seen once. Sequenced sample: blood, either unsorted or a sorted T cell fraction (not recorded which). These receptors were collected from a male donor with ankylosing spondylitis or in good health (not recorded which).

The V gene is TRBV12-3 or TRBV12-4, the J gene TRBJ2-1; 9 positions agree with TRBD1. The ends lost 8 bases at V and 8 bases at J; junction bases unmatched: 13. This CDR3 is built from 15 residues. CDR3 loop: CASAPLGTGWYEQFF. As DNA, the CDR3 is TGTGCCAGCGCCCCGCTTGGGACAGGGTGGTATGAGCAGTTCTTC.

This sequence joins TRBV29-1 and TRBJ1-2; D gene uncertain. Looked up from germline, CDR1 is SQVTM and CDR2 is ANQGSEA. Trimming took 4 bases from V and 1 from J, leaving 13 bases between them. This CDR3 has 14 amino acids. The CDR3 DNA is TGCAGCGTTGGCCAGAAACTTCATAACTATGGCTACACCTTC. This encodes CSVGQKLHNYGYTF.

This clonotype was seen many times. The rearrangement joins TRBV6-1 to TRBJ2-7; tentatively, D is TRBD1 or TRBD2 (5 bases each). Germline loops: CDR1 MNHNS, CDR2 SASEGT. CDR3 length equals 13 residues. V shed 6 bases and J shed 0 bases, with 9 bases lying between them. The CDR3 is CASRGRSSYEQYF. In nucleotides, the CDR3 is TGTGCCAGCAGGGGACGGAGCTCCTACGAGCAGTACTTC.

The V and J genes are TRBV20-1 and TRBJ2-2, with 9 positions matching TRBD2. Looked up from germline, CDR1 is DFQATT and CDR2 is SNEGSKA (reference sequence). This CDR3 comprises 15 residues. V trimming: 5 bases; J trimming: 0 bases; junction bases outside the gene matches: 4. This chain's CDR3 is CSALAGATNTGELFF. DNA of the CDR3: TGCAGTGCTTTAGCGGGGGCTACGAACACCGGGGAGCTGTTTTTT.

This sequence joins TRBV19 and TRBJ2-6; 8 nucleotides line up with TRBD1. CDR3 length: 16 amino acids. From germline, CDR1 is LNHDA and CDR2 SQIVND (reference sequence). J lost 0 bases, V lost 4 bases, and 2 bases had no gene match. The chain's CDR3 is CASSNGQGSGANVLTF. The CDR3 DNA sequence: TGTGCCAGTAGTAATGGACAGGGCTCTGGGGCCAACGTCCTGACTTTC.

This rearrangement joins TRBV11-3 to TRBJ2-2; D gene unclear. V was cut by 3 bases and J by 1 base, with 3 bases left in between. The CDR3 has 13 residues. CDR1 is SGHNT and CDR2 is YENEEA in the germline V gene. Here the CDR3 DNA reads TGTGCCAGCAGCTTTCTGAACACCGGGGAGCTGTTTTTT. Protein product: CASSFLNTGELFF.

The rearrangement links TRBV12-3 or TRBV12-4 to TRBJ2-7; D remains unclear. V was clipped by 6 bases and J by 2 bases, with 14 bases between them. The CDR3 sequence is 14 residues long. The CDR3 sequence: CASSPVKGPYEQYF. As DNA, the CDR3 is TGTGCCAGCAGCCCAGTGAAAGGGCCCTACGAGCAGTACTTC.

This clonotype was seen ten or more times. The chain joins TRBV29-1 to TRBJ2-2; D gene uncertain. CDR3 size: 12 residues. CDR1 is SQVTM, CDR2 ANQGSEA, per germline. Trimming shortened V by 5 bases and J by 6 bases, and 10 bases separated the two germline ends. CDR3 protein: CSVQVGPGELFF. CDR3 sequence (DNA): TGCAGCGTTCAAGTAGGCCCCGGGGAGCTGTTTTTT.

The chain recombines TRBV12-3 or TRBV12-4 with TRBJ2-2; 8 bases align to TRBD2. V trimming: 6 bases; J trimming: 4 bases; junction bases outside the gene matches: 7. The CDR3 sequence is 15 residues long. CDR3 DNA sequence: TGTGCCAGCAGGGAAACGGGGGGGGGCACCGGGGAGCTGTTTTTT. It translates to CASRETGGGTGELFF.

This clonotype was picked up a small number of times. The CDR3 nucleotides read TGTGCCAGCGGGAGGCCCCCTTACACTGAAGCTTTCTTT. Translating it yields CASGRPPYTEAFF. The rearrangement links TRBV6-1 to TRBJ1-1; D call uncertain. The length of the CDR3 is 13 residues. The germline V and J ends were trimmed by 8 bases and 3 bases, with 13 bases remaining between them. Germline values: CDR1 MNHNS, CDR2 SASEGT.

Only a few counts were recorded for this clonotype. V gene TRBV10-3 combines with J gene TRBJ2-3; D unresolved. Germline V gene lookup returns CDR1 ENHRY and CDR2 SYGVKD. CDR3 length equals 14 residues. The V and J ends lost 5 bases and 4 bases respectively, with 13 bases between them. CDR3 nucleotide sequence: TGTGCCATCAGTAAGAGAGGCGACCCAGATACGCAGTATTTT. Protein: CAISKRGDPDTQYF.

This clonotype occurred many times. The chain uses TRBV7-3 and TRBJ2-2; D is perhaps TRBD2 (6 bases). The germline V and J ends were trimmed by 5 bases and 1 base, with 14 bases remaining between them. The CDR3 contains 16 residues. CDR1 SGHTA and CDR2 FQGTGA come from the germline V gene. The CDR3 coding sequence is TGTGCCAGCAGCCCTTTGGGACTTCAGAACACCGGGGAGCTGTTTTTT. Translating it yields CASSPLGLQNTGELFF.

The chain carries TRBV7-9 and TRBJ2-3; no clear D gene. CDR1 is SEHNR, CDR2 FQNEAQ, per germline (reference sequence). V lost 4 bases to trimming and J lost 2 bases, with 16 bases between them. The CDR3 loop spans 16 amino acids. The DNA for the CDR3 is TGTGCCAGCAGCTGGTCGGCAGGTCCGCTCACAGATACGCAGTATTTT. It codes for CASSWSAGPLTDTQYF.

This clonotype was detected only a few times. The genes are TRBV6-1 and TRBJ1-6; D is ambiguous. Germline V gene sequence: CDR1 MNHNS, CDR2 SASEGT. V dropped 10 bases and J dropped 8 bases, with 15 bases sitting between them. This CDR3 spans 13 amino acids. This CDR3 is CATSRALDSPLHF. In DNA, the CDR3 is TGTGCCACCAGCCGGGCCCTTGATTCACCCCTCCACTTT.

In this sample, this clonotype turned up many times. The rearrangement joins TRBV11-2 to TRBJ2-7; D is possibly TRBD2 (6 bases). V gave up 6 bases and J gave up 3 bases, with 9 bases separating them. The CDR3 extends over 12 amino acids. CDR1 SGHAT and CDR2 FQNNGV come from the germline V gene. The CDR3 is CASSPGVYEQYF. The CDR3 bases are TGTGCCAGCAGTCCGGGGGTCTACGAGCAGTACTTC.

This clonotype was seen at least ten times. The chain couples TRBV24-1 to TRBJ2-7, with a tentative D call TRBD1 (6 bases). V was pared by 2 bases and J by 6 bases, with 10 bases between. The CDR3 covers 13 residues. Germline V lookup: CDR1 KGHDR, CDR2 SFDVKD. CDR3 residues: CATSDWDKPEQYF. The CDR3 DNA is TGTGCCACCAGTGATTGGGACAAACCCGAGCAGTACTTC.

This chain connects TRBV4-2 to TRBJ2-7, with a weak D call TRBD2 (7 bases). CDR1 LGHNA and CDR2 YNFKEQ come from the germline V gene. The CDR3 has 15 residues. Trimming removed 1 base at V and 6 bases at J, with 16 bases between. The DNA of the CDR3 is TGTGCCAGCAGCCAAGTGGGGGGGCGCCCGGGCGAGCAGTACTTC. It translates to CASSQVGGRPGEQYF.

This chain connects TRBV12-3 or TRBV12-4 to TRBJ2-3; unclear D gene. This CDR3 comprises 16 residues. With 3 bases removed from V and 1 base from J, the gap between germline ends came to 14 bases. The CDR3 DNA sequence: TGTGCCAGCAGTTTCGTTTACTCCCACCGCACAGATACGCAGTATTTT. It translates to CASSFVYSHRTDTQYF.